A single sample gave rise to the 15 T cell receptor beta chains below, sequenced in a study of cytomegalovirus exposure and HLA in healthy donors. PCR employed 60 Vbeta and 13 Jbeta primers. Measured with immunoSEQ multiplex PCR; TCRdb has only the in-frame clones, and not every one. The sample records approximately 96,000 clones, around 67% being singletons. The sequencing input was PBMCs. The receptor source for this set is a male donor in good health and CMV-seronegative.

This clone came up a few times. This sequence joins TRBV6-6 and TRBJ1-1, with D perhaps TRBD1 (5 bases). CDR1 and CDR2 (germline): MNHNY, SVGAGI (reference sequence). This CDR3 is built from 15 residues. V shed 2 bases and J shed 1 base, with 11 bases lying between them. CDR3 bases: TGTGCCAGCAGTTACGACGGGGGGGAGAACACTGAAGCTTTCTTT. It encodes CASSYDGGENTEAFF.

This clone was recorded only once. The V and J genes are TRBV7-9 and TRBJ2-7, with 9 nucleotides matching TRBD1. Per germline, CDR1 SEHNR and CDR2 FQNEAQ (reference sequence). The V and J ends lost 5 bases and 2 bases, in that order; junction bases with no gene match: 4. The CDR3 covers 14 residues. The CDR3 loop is CASSMGQGTYEQYF. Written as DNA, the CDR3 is TGTGCCAGCAGCATGGGACAGGGTACCTACGAGCAGTACTTC.

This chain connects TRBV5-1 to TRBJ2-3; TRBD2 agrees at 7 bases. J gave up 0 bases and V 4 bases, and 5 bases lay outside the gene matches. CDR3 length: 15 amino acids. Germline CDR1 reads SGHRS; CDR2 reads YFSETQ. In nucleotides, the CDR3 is TGCGCCAGCAGCCCGCTAGCGGCTAGCACAGATACGCAGTATTTT. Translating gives CASSPLAASTDTQYF.

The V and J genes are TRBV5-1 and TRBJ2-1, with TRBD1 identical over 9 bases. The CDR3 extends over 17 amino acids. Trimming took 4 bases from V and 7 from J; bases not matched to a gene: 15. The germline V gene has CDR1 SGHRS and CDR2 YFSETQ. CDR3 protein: CASSQLSGTGLRNEQFF. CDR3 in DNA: TGCGCCAGCAGCCAACTAAGCGGGACAGGGTTAAGGAATGAGCAGTTCTTC.

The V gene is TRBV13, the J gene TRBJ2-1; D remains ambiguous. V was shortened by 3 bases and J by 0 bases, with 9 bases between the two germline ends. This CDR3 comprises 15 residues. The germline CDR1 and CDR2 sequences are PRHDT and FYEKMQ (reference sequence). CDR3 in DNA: TGTGCCAGCAGCTTCGGCGGTAGCTCCTACAATGAGCAGTTCTTC. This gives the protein CASSFGGSSYNEQFF.

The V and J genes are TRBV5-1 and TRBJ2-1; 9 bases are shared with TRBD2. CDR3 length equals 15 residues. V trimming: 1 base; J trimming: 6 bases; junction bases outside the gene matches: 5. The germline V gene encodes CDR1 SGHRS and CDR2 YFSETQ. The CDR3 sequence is CASSLTAGGSNEQFF. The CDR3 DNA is TGCGCCAGCAGCTTGACAGCGGGAGGAAGCAATGAGCAGTTCTTC.

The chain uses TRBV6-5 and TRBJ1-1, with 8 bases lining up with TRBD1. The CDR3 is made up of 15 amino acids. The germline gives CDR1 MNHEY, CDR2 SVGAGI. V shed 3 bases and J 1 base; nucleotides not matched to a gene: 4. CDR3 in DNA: TGTGCCAGCAGTTATTCAGACAGGGGGAACACTGAAGCTTTCTTT. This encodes CASSYSDRGNTEAFF.

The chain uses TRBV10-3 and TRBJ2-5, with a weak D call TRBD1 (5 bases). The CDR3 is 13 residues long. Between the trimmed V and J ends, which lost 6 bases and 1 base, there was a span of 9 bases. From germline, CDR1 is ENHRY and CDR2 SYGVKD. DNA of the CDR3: TGTGCCATCAGAGCTGACAGCCAAGAGACCCAGTACTTC. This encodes CAIRADSQETQYF.

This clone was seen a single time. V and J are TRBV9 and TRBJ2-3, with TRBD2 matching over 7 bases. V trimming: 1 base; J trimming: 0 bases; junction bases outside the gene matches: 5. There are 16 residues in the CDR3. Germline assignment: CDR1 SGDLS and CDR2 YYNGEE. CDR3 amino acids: CASSVIGTTSTDTQYF. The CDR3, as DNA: TGTGCCAGCAGCGTAATCGGGACTACAAGCACAGATACGCAGTATTTT.

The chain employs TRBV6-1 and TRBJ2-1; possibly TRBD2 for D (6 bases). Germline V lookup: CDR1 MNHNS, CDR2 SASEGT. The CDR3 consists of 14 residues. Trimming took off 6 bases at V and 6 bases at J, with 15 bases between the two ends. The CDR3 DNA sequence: TGTGCCAGCAGGACCGGGACTTCGCTCAATGAGCAGTTCTTC. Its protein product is CASRTGTSLNEQFF.

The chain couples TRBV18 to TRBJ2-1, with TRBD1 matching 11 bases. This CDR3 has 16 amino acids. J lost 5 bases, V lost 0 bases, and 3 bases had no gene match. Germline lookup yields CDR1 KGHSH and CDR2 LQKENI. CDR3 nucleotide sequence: TGTGCCAGCTCACCACCGGGACAGGGGGGAAACAATGAGCAGTTCTTC. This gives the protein CASSPPGQGGNNEQFF.

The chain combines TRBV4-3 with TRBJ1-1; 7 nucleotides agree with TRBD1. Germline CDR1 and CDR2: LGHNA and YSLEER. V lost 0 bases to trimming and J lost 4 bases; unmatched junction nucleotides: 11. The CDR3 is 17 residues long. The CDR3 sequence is CASSQDLGSQGLTEAFF. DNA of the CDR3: TGCGCCAGCAGCCAAGATCTAGGGTCACAGGGGCTCACTGAAGCTTTCTTT.

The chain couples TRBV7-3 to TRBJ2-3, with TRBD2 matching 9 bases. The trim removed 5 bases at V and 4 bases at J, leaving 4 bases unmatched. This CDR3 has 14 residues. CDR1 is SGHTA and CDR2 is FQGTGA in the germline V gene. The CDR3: CASSPGLASDTQYF. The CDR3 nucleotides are TGTGCCAGCAGCCCGGGACTAGCATCAGATACGCAGTATTTT.

The CDR3, as DNA: TGCGCCAGCAGCCCCAGTCCAACCCCCTCAGATACGCAGTATTTT. Translating it yields CASSPSPTPSDTQYF. The chain has TRBV5-1 and TRBJ2-3; D remains ambiguous. The germline V and J ends were trimmed by 4 bases and 4 bases, with 16 bases remaining between them. The CDR3 length is 15 residues. Germline assignment: CDR1 SGHRS and CDR2 YFSETQ. Filled out from reference TRBV5-1 and TRBJ2-3, the complete variable domain reads KAGVTQTPRYLIKTRGQQVTLSCSPISGHRSVSWYQQTPGQGLQFLFEYFSETQRNKGNFPGRFSGRQFSNSRSEMNVSTLELGDSALYLCASSPSPTPSDTQYFGPGTRLTVL.

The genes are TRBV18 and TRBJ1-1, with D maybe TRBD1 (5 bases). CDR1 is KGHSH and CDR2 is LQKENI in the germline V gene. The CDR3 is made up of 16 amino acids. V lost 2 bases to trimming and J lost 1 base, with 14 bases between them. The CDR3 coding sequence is TGTGCCAGCTCACCATCGGATCGGGGGGGGAACACTGAAGCTTTCTTT. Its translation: CASSPSDRGGNTEAFF. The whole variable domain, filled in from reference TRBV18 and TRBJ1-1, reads NAGVMQNPRHLVRRRGQEARLRCSPMKGHSHVYWYRQLPEEGLKFMVYLQKENIIDESGMPKERFSAEFPKEGPSILRIQQVVRGDSAAYFCASSPSDRGGNTEAFFGQGTRLTVV.